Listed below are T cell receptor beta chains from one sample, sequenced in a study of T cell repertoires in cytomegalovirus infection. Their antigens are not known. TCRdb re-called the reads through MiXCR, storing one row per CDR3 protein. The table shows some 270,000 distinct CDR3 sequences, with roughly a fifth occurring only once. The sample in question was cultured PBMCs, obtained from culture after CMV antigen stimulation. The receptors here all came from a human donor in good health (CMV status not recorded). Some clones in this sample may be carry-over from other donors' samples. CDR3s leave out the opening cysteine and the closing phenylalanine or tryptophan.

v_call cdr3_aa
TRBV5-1 ASHPGSLNTEAF
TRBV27 ASSFGQTNQPQH
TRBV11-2 ASSWDGKQETQY
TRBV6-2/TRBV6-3 ASSQRRERFMYNEQF
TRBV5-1 ASSGGTQNTEAF
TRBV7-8 ASSLDLAQPQH
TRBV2 ASGYSGKYEQY
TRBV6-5 ASSTFTGELF
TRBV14 ASSQVRGYNSPLH
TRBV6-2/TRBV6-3 ASRDRITIETQY
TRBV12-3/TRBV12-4 ASSLGQLTGELF
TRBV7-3 ASSTPQDATDTQY
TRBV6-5 ASSYSRGPGSGNTEAF
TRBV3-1 ASSPLGVGNTEAF
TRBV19 ASSNGDSYNEQF
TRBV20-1 SARAVAGSPRSSYNEQF